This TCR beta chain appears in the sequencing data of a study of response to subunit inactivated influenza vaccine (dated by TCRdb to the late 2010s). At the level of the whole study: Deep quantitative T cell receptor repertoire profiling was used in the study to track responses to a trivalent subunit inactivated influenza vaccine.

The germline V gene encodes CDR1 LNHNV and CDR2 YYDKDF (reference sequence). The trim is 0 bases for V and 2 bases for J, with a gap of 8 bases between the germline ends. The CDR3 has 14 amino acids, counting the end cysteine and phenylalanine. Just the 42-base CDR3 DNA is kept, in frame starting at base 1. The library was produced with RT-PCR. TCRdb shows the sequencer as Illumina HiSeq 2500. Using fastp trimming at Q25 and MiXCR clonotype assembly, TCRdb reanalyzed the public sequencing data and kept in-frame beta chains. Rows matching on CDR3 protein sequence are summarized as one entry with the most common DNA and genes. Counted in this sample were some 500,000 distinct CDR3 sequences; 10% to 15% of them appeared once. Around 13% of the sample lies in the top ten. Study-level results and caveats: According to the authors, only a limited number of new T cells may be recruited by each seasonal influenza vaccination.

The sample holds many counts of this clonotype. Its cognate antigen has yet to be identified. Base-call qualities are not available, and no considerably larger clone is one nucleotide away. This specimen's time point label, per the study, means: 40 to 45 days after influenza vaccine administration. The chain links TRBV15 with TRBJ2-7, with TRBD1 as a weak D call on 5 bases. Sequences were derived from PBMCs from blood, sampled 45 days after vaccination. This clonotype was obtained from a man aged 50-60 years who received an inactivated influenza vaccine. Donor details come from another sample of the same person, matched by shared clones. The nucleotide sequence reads TGTGCCACCAGCAGAGATTTACAGGCCTACGAGCAGTACTTC. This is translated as CATSRDLQAYEQYF.